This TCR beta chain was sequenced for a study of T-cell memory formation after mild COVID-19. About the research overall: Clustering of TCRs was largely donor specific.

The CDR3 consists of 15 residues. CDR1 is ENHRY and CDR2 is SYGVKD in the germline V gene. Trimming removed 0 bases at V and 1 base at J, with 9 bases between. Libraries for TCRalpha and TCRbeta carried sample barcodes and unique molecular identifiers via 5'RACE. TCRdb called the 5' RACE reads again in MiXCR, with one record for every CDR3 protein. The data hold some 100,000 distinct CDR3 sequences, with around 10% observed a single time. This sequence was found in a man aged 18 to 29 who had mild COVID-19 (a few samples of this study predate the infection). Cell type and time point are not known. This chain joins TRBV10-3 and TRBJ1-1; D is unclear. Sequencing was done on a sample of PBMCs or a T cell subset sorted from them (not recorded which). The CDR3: CAISESAAGNTEAFF. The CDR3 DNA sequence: TGTGCCATCAGTGAGTCCGCAGCGGGGAACACTGAAGCTTTCTTT.